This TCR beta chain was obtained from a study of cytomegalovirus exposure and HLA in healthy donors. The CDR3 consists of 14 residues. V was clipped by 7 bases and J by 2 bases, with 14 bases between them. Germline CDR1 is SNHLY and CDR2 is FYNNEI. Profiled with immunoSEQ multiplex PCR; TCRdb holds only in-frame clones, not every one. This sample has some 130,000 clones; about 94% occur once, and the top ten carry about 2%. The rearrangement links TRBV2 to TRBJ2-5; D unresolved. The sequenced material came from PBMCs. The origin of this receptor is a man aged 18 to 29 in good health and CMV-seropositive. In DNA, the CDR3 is TGTGCCAGCACGCTGTTGTCAGGACAAGAGACCCAGTACTTC. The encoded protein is CASTLLSGQETQYF.